The 14 T cell receptor beta chains below were found in one sample sequenced in a study of blood T cell repertoires in COVID-19. TCRdb's table, derived via immunoSEQ multiplex PCR, lists solely in-frame clones and lacks some. This sample has 75,000 or so clones, with roughly 85% found just once. Sequencing was performed on peripheral blood. Receptor source: a woman between 65 and 79 years old with acute or convalescent COVID-19.

The V and J genes are TRBV6-6 and TRBJ2-7, with D possibly matching TRBD1 (8 bases). From germline, CDR1 is MNHNY and CDR2 SVGAGI (reference sequence). Trimming stripped 0 bases from V and 7 bases from J, with 16 bases between. The CDR3 is made up of 15 amino acids. The CDR3 reads CASSYSPGQGGEQYF. The CDR3 region has the DNA TGTGCCAGCAGTTACTCTCCCGGACAGGGAGGGGAGCAGTACTTC.

This chain connects TRBV4-1 to TRBJ2-7, with D tentatively TRBD2 (6 bases). Trimming cost V 1 base and J 6 bases, with 16 bases left between them. CDR3 length equals 15 residues. Germline V gene data show CDR1 as MGHRA and CDR2 as YSYEKL. The CDR3 is CASSQVPTAGGEQYF. In DNA, the CDR3 is TGCGCCAGCAGCCAAGTTCCGACGGCCGGGGGCGAGCAGTACTTC.

The V gene is TRBV2, the J gene TRBJ1-5; D ambiguous. The V and J ends lost 4 bases and 6 bases respectively, with 13 bases between them. CDR3 length: 14 residues. CDR1 and CDR2 (germline): SNHLY, FYNNEI. The CDR3 bases are TGTGCCAGCAGTGCCGATGGTTCCGGTCAGCCCCAGCATTTT. As protein: CASSADGSGQPQHF.

Only one count was recorded for this clone. The J gene is TRBJ2-2, the V gene TRBV11-3, with D possibly matching TRBD1 (5 bases). CDR1 and CDR2 (germline): SGHNT, YENEEA. CDR3 length: 14 amino acids. The ends were cut back, 5 bases at V and 5 bases at J, with 12 bases in the middle. The DNA for the CDR3 is TGTGCCAGCAGCCCTACAGGACCGACCGGGGAGCTGTTTTTT. It specifies CASSPTGPTGELFF.

The chain combines TRBV5-1 with TRBJ2-5; 7 positions match TRBD1. The CDR3 has 14 amino acids. In germline, CDR1 is SGHRS, CDR2 YFSETQ. Unmatched junction bases numbered 8, after V lost 4 bases and J lost 5 bases. The CDR3 region has the DNA TGCGCCAGCAGCGTCGACAGGGTCGATGAGACCCAGTACTTC. This translates into CASSVDRVDETQYF. The full variable domain, its missing parts supplied by reference TRBV5-1 and TRBJ2-5, is KAGVTQTPRYLIKTRGQQVTLSCSPISGHRSVSWYQQTPGQGLQFLFEYFSETQRNKGNFPGRFSGRQFSNSRSEMNVSTLELGDSALYLCASSVDRVDETQYFGPGTRLLVL.

The chain links TRBV2 to TRBJ1-1; D uncertain. CDR3 size: 10 residues. Germline values: CDR1 SNHLY, CDR2 FYNNEI. The ends were cut back, 6 bases at V and 4 bases at J, with 3 bases in the middle. In DNA form, the CDR3 reads TGTGCCAGCAGGAGCACTGAAGCTTTCTTT. Translated, it gives CASRSTEAFF.

This clone was detected a few times. The chain recombines TRBV15 with TRBJ2-1; TRBD2 aligns across 7 bases. The CDR3 runs 16 residues. CDR1 and CDR2 (germline): LNHNV, YYDKDF (reference sequence). J lost 6 bases, V lost 1 base, and 9 bases had no gene match. The CDR3 bases are TGTGCCACCAGCAGAGCCCCGCGGGGGACCCTCAATGAGCAGTTCTTC. This sequence encodes CATSRAPRGTLNEQFF.

This clone came up once. Distinct nucleotide sequences in the sample also encode this CDR3. V gene TRBV7-2 combines with J gene TRBJ2-1; the D is unclear. The germline V and J ends were trimmed by 5 bases and 0 bases, with 5 bases remaining between them. Germline CDR1 SGHTA, CDR2 FQGNSA. This CDR3 has 13 amino acids. The CDR3 DNA is TGTGCCAGCAGCCTTAACTCCTACAATGAGCAGTTCTTC. As protein: CASSLNSYNEQFF.

The V and J genes are TRBV7-9 and TRBJ2-5, with TRBD1 matching over 7 bases. The junction had 16 bases not matched to a gene; V was cut back by 5 bases and J by 4 bases. Germline-derived CDR1 and CDR2 are SEHNR and FQNEAQ (reference sequence). There are 17 residues in the CDR3. The DNA of the CDR3 is TGTGCCAGCAGCCCCAGCCAACAGGGGATGGCTGGAGAGACCCAGTACTTC. Translating gives CASSPSQQGMAGETQYF.

The rearrangement links TRBV10-1 to TRBJ2-5, with D perhaps TRBD1 (5 bases). Between the trimmed V and J ends, which lost 6 bases and 0 bases, there was a span of 17 bases. The CDR3 sequence is 16 residues long. Germline-derived CDR1 and CDR2 are WNHNN and SYGVQD (reference sequence). DNA of the CDR3: TGCGCCAGCAGCGAGAACCTGGGGCTGTACCAAGAGACCCAGTACTTC. It yields the protein CASSENLGLYQETQYF.

The V and J genes are TRBV5-4 and TRBJ2-5; TRBD1 matches 10 bases. The J segment lost 3 bases and the V segment lost 5 bases, leaving 1 base of the junction unmatched. Germline CDR1 and CDR2: SGHNT and YYREEE (reference sequence). The CDR3 runs 13 residues. CDR3 sequence (DNA): TGTGCCAGCAGAGGGACAGGGGAAGAGACCCAGTACTTC. Amino acids: CASRGTGEETQYF.

The chain carries TRBV6-2 or TRBV6-3 and TRBJ1-5; D may be TRBD1 (5 bases). Germline V CDR1 and CDR2: MNHEY, SVGEGT. Trimming shortened V by 5 bases and J by 2 bases, and 22 bases separated the two germline ends. The CDR3 length is 18 residues. CDR3 coding DNA: TGTGCCAGCAGTCCGTGGGGTTTGCGGGGCGGGGGCAATCAGCCCCAGCATTTT. It translates to CASSPWGLRGGGNQPQHF.

This clone occurred once. In DNA, the CDR3 is TGTGCCAGCAGCCTCAGCGGGACCACCGGGGAGCTGTTTTTT. Encoded protein: CASSLSGTTGELFF. The V gene is TRBV11-3, the J gene TRBJ2-2, with 7 nucleotides matching TRBD2. This CDR3 spans 14 amino acids. Germline V gene data show CDR1 as SGHNT and CDR2 as YENEEA. Trimming took 5 bases from V and 4 from J; bases not matched to a gene: 4.

The CDR3: CSANRGNTIYF. The CDR3 DNA reads TGCAGTGCGAACAGGGGGAACACCATATATTTT. This rearrangement joins TRBV20-1 to TRBJ1-3, with 8 bases lining up with TRBD1. V was pared by 6 bases and J by 7 bases, with 2 bases of the junction left unmatched. Per the germline V gene, CDR1 is DFQATT and CDR2 is SNEGSKA (reference sequence). The CDR3 spans 11 residues.